The 14 T cell receptor beta chains below all came from one sample that was sequenced in a study of radiotherapy plus CTLA-4 blockade in lung cancer. Sequencing was performed with immunoSEQ multiplex PCR; in TCRdb, only in-frame clones are kept and a portion is missing. The data show under 65,000 clones, about 77% seen once. This material consisted of peripheral blood, taken from a patient treated with radiotherapy plus ipilimumab. These receptors all come from a human donor with non-small cell lung cancer whose response to radiotherapy plus ipilimumab could not be evaluated.

Note on this clone: Germline and junction disagree at one end, which may indicate a read error. V gene TRBV28 combines with J gene TRBJ2-2; maybe TRBD2 (6 bases). The CDR3 length is 15 residues. From germline, CDR1 is MDHEN and CDR2 SYDVKM. CDR3 sequence (DNA): TGTGCCAGCAGTTATACTCCCGCGGGACCCGGGGAGCTGTCTTTT. Translation: CASSYTPAGPGELSF.

The V and J genes are TRBV14 and TRBJ2-2, with a tentative D call TRBD1 (6 bases). Trimming removed 4 bases at V and 9 bases at J, with 18 bases between. The CDR3 contains 15 residues. Germline CDR1 SGHDN, CDR2 FVKESK. CDR3 DNA: TGTGCCAGCAGCCGAGACCGGGACATCGTCCGGGAGCTGTTTTTT. Protein: CASSRDRDIVRELFF.

This clone has just a few counts. This chain connects TRBV10-2 to TRBJ2-1; TRBD2 matches at 12 bases. The CDR3 length is 17 residues. The junction had 6 bases not matched to a gene; V was cut back by 3 bases and J by 3 bases. In germline, CDR1 is WSHSY, CDR2 SAAADI. The CDR3 nucleotides are TGCGCCAGCAGTGACCTGACTAGCGGGGGAATCTACAATGAGCAGTTCTTC. Translation gives CASSDLTSGGIYNEQFF.

This chain uses TRBV11-1 with TRBJ2-1; TRBD2 matches 14 bases. V was pared by 5 bases and J by 4 bases, with 4 bases of the junction left unmatched. This CDR3 is 16 amino acids long. CDR1 is SGHAT, CDR2 FQDESV, per germline (reference sequence). The CDR3 region has the DNA TGTGCCAGCAGCCCCGGGACTAGCGGGGGTTACAATGAGCAGTTCTTC. As protein: CASSPGTSGGYNEQFF.

This clone was recorded a few times. The V gene is TRBV6-5, the J gene TRBJ2-7; 7 bases map to TRBD1. The CDR3 extends over 14 amino acids. Germline CDR1 and CDR2: MNHEY and SVGAGI. With V trimmed by 2 bases and J by 2 bases, 3 bases remained unmatched. In nucleotides, the CDR3 is TGTGCCAGCAGTTACCAGGGACAGACCTACGAGCAGTACTTC. It codes for CASSYQGQTYEQYF.

In DNA, the CDR3 is TGCAGTGCTCCAAGACTCGGAGAGCAGTACTTC. It specifies CSAPRLGEQYF. The gene calls are TRBV20-1 and TRBJ2-7; D unresolved. This CDR3 is 11 amino acids long. V dropped 5 bases and J dropped 7 bases, with 12 bases sitting between them. Germline V lookup: CDR1 DFQATT, CDR2 SNEGSKA (reference sequence).

This clone was detected only once. The chain employs TRBV14 and TRBJ1-1, with D possibly matching TRBD1 (6 bases). The length of the CDR3 is 15 residues. Deletions cut 1 base from V and 2 bases from J, with 11 bases between. CDR1 and CDR2 from the germline V gene are SGHDN and FVKESK. CDR3 in DNA: TGTGCCAGCAGCCAAGTGGCGGGGGCAAACACTGAAGCTTTCTTT. Amino acids: CASSQVAGANTEAFF.

This clone showed up just a few times. One end of the junction does not line up with germline, which may come from a read error. The genes are TRBV2 and TRBJ1-3; TRBD1 is a possible D gene (6 bases). This CDR3 is 13 amino acids long. Germline V gene lookup returns CDR1 SNHLY and CDR2 FYNNEI. The CDR3 nucleotides read TGTGCCAGCACTGCCTTGGACAGCGCAAAGCCGCATTTT. The encoded protein is CASTALDSAKPHF.

The rearrangement links TRBV21-1 to TRBJ2-7; TRBD1, the table's D call, was not compared with the DNA. TRBV21-1 counts as a pseudogene. The CDR3 is 15 amino acids. The CDR3 DNA reads as TGTGCCAGCAGCGCTCGGACAGGGACTACCTACGAGCAGTACTTC. It codes for CASSARTGTTYEQYF.

This sequence joins TRBV6-5 and TRBJ2-7; 7 positions match TRBD2. Germline assignment: CDR1 MNHEY and CDR2 SVGAGI. The CDR3 has 14 amino acids. V shed 5 bases and J 0 bases; nucleotides not matched to a gene: 4. Written as DNA, the CDR3 is TGTGCCAGCAGTCGGGACTATAGCTCCTACGAGCAGTACTTC. Translating gives CASSRDYSSYEQYF.

This clone was counted once. The chain uses TRBV11-2 and TRBJ2-3; D uncertain. The CDR3 runs to 12 residues. Germline V gene data show CDR1 as SGHAT and CDR2 as FQNNGV. V dropped 2 bases and J dropped 6 bases, with 6 bases sitting between them. The CDR3 nucleotides read TGTGCCAGCAGCTTACGGTGGGATACGCAGTATTTT. Amino acid sequence: CASSLRWDTQYF.

The rearrangement joins TRBV6-1 to TRBJ2-5; a possible D gene is TRBD1 (5 bases). With the DNA end fitting TRBJ2-7 better, the J assignment may be wrong. This CDR3 is built from 13 residues. CDR1 and CDR2 (germline): MNHNS, SASEGT. The CDR3 DNA follows: TGTGCCAACCAACAGGTTAGCTCCTACGAGCAGTACTTC. Translated, it gives CANQQVSSYEQYF.

This chain links TRBV5-1 with TRBJ1-1, with 9 positions matching TRBD1. CDR3 length: 14 residues. Germline V lookup: CDR1 SGHRS, CDR2 YFSETQ. The V segment lost 4 bases and the J segment 4 bases; nucleotides outside the gene matches: 5. CDR3: CASSTGTGSTEAFF. In DNA, the CDR3 is TGCGCCAGCAGCACTGGGACAGGGAGCACTGAAGCTTTCTTT. The full variable domain, in which reference TRBV5-1 and TRBJ1-1 provide the parts outside the CDR3, is KAGVTQTPRYLIKTRGQQVTLSCSPISGHRSVSWYQQTPGQGLQFLFEYFSETQRNKGNFPGRFSGRQFSNSRSEMNVSTLELGDSALYLCASSTGTGSTEAFFGQGTRLTVV.

This chain links TRBV6-1 with TRBJ2-3; D not certain. The germline gives CDR1 MNHNS, CDR2 SASEGT. The CDR3 covers 13 residues. Trimming pared 3 bases from V and 5 bases from J, leaving 9 bases between. CDR3 coding DNA: TGTGCCAGCAGTGAGATGGCGGTAGATACGCAGTATTTT. It codes for CASSEMAVDTQYF.